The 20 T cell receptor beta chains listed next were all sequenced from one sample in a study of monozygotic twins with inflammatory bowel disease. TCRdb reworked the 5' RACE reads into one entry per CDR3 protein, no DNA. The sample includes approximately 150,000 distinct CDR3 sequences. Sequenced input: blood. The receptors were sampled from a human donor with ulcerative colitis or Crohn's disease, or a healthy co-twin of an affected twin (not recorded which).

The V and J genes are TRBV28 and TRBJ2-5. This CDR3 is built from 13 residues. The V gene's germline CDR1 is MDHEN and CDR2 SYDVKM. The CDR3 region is CASSLYAGETQYF.

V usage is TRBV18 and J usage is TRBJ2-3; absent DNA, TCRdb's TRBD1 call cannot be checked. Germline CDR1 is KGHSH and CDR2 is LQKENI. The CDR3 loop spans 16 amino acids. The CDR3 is CASSPPGQGDTDTQYF.

The CDR3 protein is CSARNQGAGGYEQYF. This chain joins TRBV20-1 and TRBJ2-7; no DNA is available, so the TRBD1 call from TCRdb remains unchecked. CDR1 is DFQATT and CDR2 is SNEGSKA in the germline V gene (reference sequence). The CDR3 length is 15 residues.

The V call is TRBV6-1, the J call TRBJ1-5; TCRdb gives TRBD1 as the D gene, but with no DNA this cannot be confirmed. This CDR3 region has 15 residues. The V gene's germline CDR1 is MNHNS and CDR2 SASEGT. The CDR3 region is CASIRQGDSNQPQHF.

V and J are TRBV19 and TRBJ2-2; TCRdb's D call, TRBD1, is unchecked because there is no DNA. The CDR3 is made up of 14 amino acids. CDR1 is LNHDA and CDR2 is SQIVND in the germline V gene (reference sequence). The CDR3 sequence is CASSYRGHGGELFF.

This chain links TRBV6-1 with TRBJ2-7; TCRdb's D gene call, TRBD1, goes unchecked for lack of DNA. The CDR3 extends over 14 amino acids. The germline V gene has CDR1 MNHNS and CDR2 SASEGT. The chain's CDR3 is CASRSNRDSSEQYF.

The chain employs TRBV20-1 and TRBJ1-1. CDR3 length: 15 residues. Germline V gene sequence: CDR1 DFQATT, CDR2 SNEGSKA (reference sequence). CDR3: CSASSNLDYETEAFF.

CDR3 loop: CASSLETEPYEQYF. The chain links TRBV5-4 to TRBJ2-7. The length of the CDR3 is 14 residues. Germline V lookup: CDR1 SGHNT, CDR2 YYREEE (reference sequence).

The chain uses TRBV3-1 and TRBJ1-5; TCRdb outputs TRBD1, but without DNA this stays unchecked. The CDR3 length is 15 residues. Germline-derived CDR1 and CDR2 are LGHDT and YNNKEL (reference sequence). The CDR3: CASSSLQGGNQPQHF. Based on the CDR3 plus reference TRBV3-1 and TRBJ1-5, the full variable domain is DTAVSQTPKYLVTQMGNDKSIKCEQNLGHDTMYWYKQDSKKFLKIMFSYNNKELIINETVPNRFSPKSPDKAHLNLHINSLELGDSAVYFCASSSLQGGNQPQHFGDGTRLSIL.

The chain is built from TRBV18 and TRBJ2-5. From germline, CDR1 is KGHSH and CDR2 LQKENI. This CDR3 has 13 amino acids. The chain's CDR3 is CASSPQGGETQYF.

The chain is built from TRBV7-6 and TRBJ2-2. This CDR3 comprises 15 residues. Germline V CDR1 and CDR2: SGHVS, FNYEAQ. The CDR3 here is CASSLLVAEPGELFF.

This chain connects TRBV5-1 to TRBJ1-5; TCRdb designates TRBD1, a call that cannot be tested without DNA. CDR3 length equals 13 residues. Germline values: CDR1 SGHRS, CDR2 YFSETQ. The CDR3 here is CASSLGINQPQHF.

CDR3 region: CASSPPTGGDVTEAFF. The chain couples TRBV18 to TRBJ1-1. CDR3 length: 16 amino acids. Germline lookup yields CDR1 KGHSH and CDR2 LQKENI.

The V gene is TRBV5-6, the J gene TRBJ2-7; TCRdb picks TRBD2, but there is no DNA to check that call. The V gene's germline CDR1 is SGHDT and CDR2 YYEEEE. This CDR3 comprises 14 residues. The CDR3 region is CASSPPVYPYEQYF. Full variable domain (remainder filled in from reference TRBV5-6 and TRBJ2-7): DAGVTQSPTHLIKTRGQQVTLRCSPKSGHDTVSWYQQALGQGPQFIFQYYEEEERQRGNFPDRFSGHQFPNYSSELNVNALLLGDSALYLCASSPPVYPYEQYFGPGTRLTVT.

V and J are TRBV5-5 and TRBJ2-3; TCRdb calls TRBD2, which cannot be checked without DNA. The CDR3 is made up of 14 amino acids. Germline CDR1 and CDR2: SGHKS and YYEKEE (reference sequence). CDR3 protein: CASSFGGTTDTQYF.

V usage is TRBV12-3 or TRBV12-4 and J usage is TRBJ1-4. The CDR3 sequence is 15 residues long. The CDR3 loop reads CASSLTVATNEKLFF.

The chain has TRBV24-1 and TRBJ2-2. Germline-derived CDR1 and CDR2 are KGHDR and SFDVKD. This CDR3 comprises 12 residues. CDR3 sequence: CATRGSGGELFF.

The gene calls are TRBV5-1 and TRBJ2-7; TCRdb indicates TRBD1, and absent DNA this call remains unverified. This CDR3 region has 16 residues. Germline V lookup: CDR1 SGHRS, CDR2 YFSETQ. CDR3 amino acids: CASSQTPRGTSYEQYF. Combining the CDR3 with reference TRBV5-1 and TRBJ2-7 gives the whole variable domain KAGVTQTPRYLIKTRGQQVTLSCSPISGHRSVSWYQQTPGQGLQFLFEYFSETQRNKGNFPGRFSGRQFSNSRSEMNVSTLELGDSALYLCASSQTPRGTSYEQYFGPGTRLTVT.

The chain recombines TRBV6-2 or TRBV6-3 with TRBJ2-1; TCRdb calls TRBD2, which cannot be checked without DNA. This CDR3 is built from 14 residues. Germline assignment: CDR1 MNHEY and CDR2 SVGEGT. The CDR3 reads CASKRLAGVNEQFF.

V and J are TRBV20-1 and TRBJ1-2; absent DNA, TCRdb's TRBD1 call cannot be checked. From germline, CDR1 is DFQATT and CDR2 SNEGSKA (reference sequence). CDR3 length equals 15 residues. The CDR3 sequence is CSAGRKGQGGYGYTF.